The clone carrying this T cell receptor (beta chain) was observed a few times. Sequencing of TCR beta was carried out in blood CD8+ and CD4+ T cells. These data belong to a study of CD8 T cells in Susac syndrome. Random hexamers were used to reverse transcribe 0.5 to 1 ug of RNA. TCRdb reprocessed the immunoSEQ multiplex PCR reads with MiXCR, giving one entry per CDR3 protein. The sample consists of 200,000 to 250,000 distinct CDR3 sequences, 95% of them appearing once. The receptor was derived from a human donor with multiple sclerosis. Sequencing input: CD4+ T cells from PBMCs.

The CDR3: CASSPRLSGANVLTF. As DNA, the CDR3 is TGTGCCAGCAGTCCCAGACTTAGTGGGGCCAACGTCCTGACTTTC. The chain links TRBV27 to TRBJ2-6; D call uncertain. The germline gives CDR1 MNHEY, CDR2 SMNVEV (reference sequence). The CDR3 consists of 15 residues. V was trimmed by 5 bases and J by 3 bases, leaving 11 bases between them.